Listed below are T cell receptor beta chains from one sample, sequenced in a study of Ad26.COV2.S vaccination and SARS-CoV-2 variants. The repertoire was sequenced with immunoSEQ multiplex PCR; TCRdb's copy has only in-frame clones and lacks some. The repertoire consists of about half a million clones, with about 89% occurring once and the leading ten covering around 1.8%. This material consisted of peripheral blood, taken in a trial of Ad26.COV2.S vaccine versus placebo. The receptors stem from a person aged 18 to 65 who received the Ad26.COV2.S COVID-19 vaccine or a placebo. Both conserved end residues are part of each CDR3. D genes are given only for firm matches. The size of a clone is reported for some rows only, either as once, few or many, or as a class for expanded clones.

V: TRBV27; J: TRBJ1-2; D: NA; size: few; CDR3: CASSSFRGSSRYGYTF; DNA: TGTGCCAGCAGTTCCTTCCGGGGCAGCTCCCGGTATGGCTACACCTTC
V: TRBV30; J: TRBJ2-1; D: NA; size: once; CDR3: CAWSWAGRIEQFF; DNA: TGTGCCTGGAGTTGGGCAGGGAGGATCGAGCAGTTCTTC
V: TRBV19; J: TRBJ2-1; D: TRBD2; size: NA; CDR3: CASGLAGSYNEQFF; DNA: TGTGCCAGTGGACTAGCGGGATCCTACAATGAGCAGTTCTTC
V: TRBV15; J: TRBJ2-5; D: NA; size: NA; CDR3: CATSRDAEQETQYF; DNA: TGTGCCACCAGCAGAGACGCAGAGCAAGAGACCCAGTACTTC
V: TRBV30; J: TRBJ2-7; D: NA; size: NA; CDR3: CAWSVQAGLGEQYF; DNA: TGTGCCTGGAGTGTGCAGGCGGGACTGGGCGAGCAGTACTTC
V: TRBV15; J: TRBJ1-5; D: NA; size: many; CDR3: CATSIAPLGDQPQHF; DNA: TGTGCCACCAGCATAGCCCCACTTGGGGATCAGCCCCAGCATTTT
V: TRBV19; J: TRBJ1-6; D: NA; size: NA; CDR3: CASSQQASPLHF; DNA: TGTGCCAGTAGTCAACAGGCTTCACCCCTCCACTTT
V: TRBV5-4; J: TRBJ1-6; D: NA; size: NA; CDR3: CASSFADNSPLHF; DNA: TGTGCCAGCAGCTTCGCAGATAATTCACCCCTCCACTTT
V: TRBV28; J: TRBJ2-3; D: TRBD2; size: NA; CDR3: CASSPRLAGTDTQYF; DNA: TGTGCCAGCAGCCCCCGACTAGCGGGCACAGATACGCAGTATTTT
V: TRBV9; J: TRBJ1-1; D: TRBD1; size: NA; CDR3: CASSGAGGARTEAFF; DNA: TGTGCCAGCAGCGGAGCAGGGGGCGCGCGGACTGAAGCTTTCTTT
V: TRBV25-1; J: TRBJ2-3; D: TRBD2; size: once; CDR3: CASSRLAGGPTDTQYF; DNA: TGTGCCAGCAGCAGACTAGCGGGAGGACCCACAGATACGCAGTATTTT
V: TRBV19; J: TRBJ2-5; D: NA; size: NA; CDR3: CASLGTGGADQETQYF; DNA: TGTGCCAGCCTAGGTACGGGGGGCGCAGATCAAGAGACCCAGTACTTC
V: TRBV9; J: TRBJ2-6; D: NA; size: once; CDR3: CASSVGTGAGANVLTF; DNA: TGTGCCAGCAGCGTAGGTACCGGGGCTGGGGCCAACGTCCTGACTTTC
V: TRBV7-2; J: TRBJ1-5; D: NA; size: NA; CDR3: CASSLVGGNNQPQHF; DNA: TGTGCCAGCAGCTTAGTGGGGGGCAACAATCAGCCCCAGCATTTT
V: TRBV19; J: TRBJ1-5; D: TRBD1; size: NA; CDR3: CASSIGDRNNQPQHF; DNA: TGTGCCAGTAGTATAGGGGACAGAAACAATCAGCCCCAGCATTTT
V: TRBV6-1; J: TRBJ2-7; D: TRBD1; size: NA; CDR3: CASSSGQGASYEQYF; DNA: TGTGCCAGCAGTAGCGGACAGGGGGCTTCCTACGAGCAGTACTTC
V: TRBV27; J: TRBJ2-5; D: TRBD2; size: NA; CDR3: CASSLSVAGGRETQYF; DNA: TGTGCCAGCAGTTTATCGGTAGCGGGGGGGAGGGAGACCCAGTACTTC
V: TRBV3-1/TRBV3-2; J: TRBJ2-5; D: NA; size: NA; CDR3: CASSQDVFWETQYF; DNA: TGTGCCAGCAGCCAAGATGTATTTTGGGAGACCCAGTACTTC
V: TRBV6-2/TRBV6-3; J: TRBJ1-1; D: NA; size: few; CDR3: CASSYRQGAFF; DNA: TGTGCCAGCAGTTACAGGCAGGGAGCTTTCTTT
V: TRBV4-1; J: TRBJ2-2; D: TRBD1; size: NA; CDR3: CASSQDGGQGWSGELFF; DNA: TGCGCCAGCAGCCAAGACGGGGGACAGGGTTGGTCCGGGGAGCTGTTTTTT
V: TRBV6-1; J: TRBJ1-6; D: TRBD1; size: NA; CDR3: CASSEARTRTGANSPLHF; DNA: TGTGCCAGCAGTGAAGCGAGGACCCGAACAGGGGCTAATTCACCCCTCCACTTT
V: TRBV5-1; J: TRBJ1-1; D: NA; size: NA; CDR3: CASSKNRVKNTEAFF; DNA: TGCGCCAGCAGCAAGAACAGGGTCAAGAACACTGAAGCTTTCTTT
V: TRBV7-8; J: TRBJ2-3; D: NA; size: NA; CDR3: CASSLLTDFPRTDTQYF; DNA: TGTGCCAGCAGCTTACTTACGGATTTTCCCCGGACAGATACGCAGTATTTT
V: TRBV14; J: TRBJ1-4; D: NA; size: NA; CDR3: CASSQNGGTNEKLFF; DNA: TGTGCCAGCAGCCAGAATGGGGGAACTAATGAAAAACTGTTTTTT
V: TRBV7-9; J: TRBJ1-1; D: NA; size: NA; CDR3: CASSLALVNTEAFF; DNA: TGTGCCAGCAGCTTAGCGCTGGTGAACACTGAAGCTTTCTTT
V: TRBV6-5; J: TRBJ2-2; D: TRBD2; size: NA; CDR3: CASSQIAGPTGELFF; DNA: TGTGCCAGCAGTCAGATAGCGGGACCGACCGGGGAGCTGTTTTTT
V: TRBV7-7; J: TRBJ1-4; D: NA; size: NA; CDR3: CASSFPHLQGPKPTCEKLFF; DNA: TGTGCTAGCAGCTTTCCGCATTTGCAGGGACCTAAGCCCACGTGTGAAAAACTGTTTTTT
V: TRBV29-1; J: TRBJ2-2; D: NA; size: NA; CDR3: CSVVGGSTGELFF; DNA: TGCAGCGTTGTGGGTGGGAGCACCGGGGAGCTGTTTTTT
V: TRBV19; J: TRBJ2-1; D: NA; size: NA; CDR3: CASSHSAHQEQFF; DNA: TGTGCCAGTAGTCATTCGGCTCACCAGGAGCAGTTCTTC
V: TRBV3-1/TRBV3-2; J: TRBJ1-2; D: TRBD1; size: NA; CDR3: CASSQRKHRGLDYGYTF; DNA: TGTGCCAGCAGCCAGCGAAAGCATAGGGGGCTGGACTATGGCTACACCTTC
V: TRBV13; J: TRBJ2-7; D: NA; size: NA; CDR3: CASSPNRGRGEQYF; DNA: TGTGCCAGCAGCCCCAACAGGGGCCGGGGGGAGCAGTACTTC
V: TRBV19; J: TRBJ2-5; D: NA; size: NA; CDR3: CASSMFPRQETQYF; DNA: TGTGCCAGTTCTATGTTTCCCCGACAAGAGACCCAGTACTTC
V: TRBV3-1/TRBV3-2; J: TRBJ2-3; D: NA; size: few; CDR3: CASSPRLSTDTQYF; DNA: TGTGCCAGCAGCCCTAGGTTAAGCACAGATACGCAGTATTTT
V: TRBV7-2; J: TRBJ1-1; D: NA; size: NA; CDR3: CASRAGTQMNTEAFF; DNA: TGTGCCAGCAGGGCCGGGACACAGATGAACACTGAAGCTTTCTTT
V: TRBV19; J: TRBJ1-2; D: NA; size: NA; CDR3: CASRVLNYGYTF; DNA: TGTGCCAGTAGGGTCCTGAACTATGGCTACACCTTC
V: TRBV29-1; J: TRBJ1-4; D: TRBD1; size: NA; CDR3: CSVLKTGTNEKLFF; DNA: TGCAGCGTTTTGAAGACAGGGACTAATGAAAAACTGTTTTTT
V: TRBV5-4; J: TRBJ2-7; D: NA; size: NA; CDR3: CASSLGVSSYEQYF; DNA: TGTGCCAGCAGCTTGGGGGTTAGCTCCTACGAGCAGTACTTC
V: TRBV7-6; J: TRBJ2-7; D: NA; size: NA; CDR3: CASSSRGGGPYEQYF; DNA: TGTGCCAGCAGCTCAAGAGGAGGGGGCCCCTACGAGCAGTACTTC
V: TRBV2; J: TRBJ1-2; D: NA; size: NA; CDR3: CASNRAGLDYGYTF; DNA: TGTGCCAGCAACAGGGCAGGACTCGACTATGGCTACACCTTC
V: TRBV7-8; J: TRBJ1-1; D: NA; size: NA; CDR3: CASSFGGMTEAFF; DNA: TGTGCCAGCAGCTTCGGGGGAATGACTGAAGCTTTCTTT